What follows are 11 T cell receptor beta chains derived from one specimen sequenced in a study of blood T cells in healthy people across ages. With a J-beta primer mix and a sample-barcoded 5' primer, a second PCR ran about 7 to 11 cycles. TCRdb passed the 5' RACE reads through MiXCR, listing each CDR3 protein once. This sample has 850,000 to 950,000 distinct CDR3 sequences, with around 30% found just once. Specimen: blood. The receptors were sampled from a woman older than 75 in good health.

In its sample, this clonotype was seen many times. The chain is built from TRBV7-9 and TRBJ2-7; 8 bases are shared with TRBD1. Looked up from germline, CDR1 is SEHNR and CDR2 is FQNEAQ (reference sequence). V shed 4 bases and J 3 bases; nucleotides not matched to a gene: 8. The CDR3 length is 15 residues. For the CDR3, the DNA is TGTGCCAGCAGCTCGGGACAGGTAGGGATCTACGAGCAGTACTTC. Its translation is CASSSGQVGIYEQYF.

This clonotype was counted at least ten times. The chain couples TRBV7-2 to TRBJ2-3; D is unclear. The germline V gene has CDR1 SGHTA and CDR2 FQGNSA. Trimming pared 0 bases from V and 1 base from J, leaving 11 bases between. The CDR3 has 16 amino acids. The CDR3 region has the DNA TGTGCCAGCAGCTTAGCGAAGGTTCATGGCACAGATACGCAGTATTTT. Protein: CASSLAKVHGTDTQYF. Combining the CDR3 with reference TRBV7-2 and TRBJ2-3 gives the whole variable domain GAGVSQSPSNKVTEKGKDVELRCDPISGHTALYWYRQSLGQGLEFLIYFQGNSAPDKSGLPSDRFSAERTGGSVSTLTIQRTQQEDSAVYLCASSLAKVHGTDTQYFGPGTRLTVL.

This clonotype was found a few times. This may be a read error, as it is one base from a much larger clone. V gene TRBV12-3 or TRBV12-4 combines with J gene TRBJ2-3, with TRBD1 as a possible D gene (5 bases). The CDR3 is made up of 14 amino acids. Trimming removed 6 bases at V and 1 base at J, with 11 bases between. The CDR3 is CASRSRTRTDTQYF. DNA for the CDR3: TGTGCCAGCAGGTCAAGGACACGCACAGATACGCAGTATTTT.

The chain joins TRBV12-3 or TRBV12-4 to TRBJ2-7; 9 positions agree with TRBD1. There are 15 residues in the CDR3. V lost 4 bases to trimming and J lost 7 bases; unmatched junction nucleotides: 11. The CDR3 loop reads CASSSRQGENNEQYF. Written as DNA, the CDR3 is TGTGCCAGCAGTTCCAGACAGGGGGAAAACAATGAGCAGTACTTC.

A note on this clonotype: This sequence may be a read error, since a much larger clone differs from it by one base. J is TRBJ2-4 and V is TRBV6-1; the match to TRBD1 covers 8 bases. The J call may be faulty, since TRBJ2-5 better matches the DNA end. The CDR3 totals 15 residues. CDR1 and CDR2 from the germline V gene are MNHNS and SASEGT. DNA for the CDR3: TGTGCCAGCAGTGGAGACAGGGGTCTACTTGAGACCCAGTACTTC. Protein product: CASSGDRGLLETQYF.

This chain's CDR3 is CASRTTGLGGYYGYTF. CDR3 DNA sequence: TGTGCCAGTAGAACAACAGGGCTAGGGGGTTACTATGGCTACACCTTC. V gene TRBV19 combines with J gene TRBJ1-2; a weak D match, TRBD1 (6 bases). The germline V gene has CDR1 LNHDA and CDR2 SQIVND (reference sequence). There are 16 residues in the CDR3. The V end lost 6 bases, the J end lost 3 bases, and 20 bases lay between the germline ends.

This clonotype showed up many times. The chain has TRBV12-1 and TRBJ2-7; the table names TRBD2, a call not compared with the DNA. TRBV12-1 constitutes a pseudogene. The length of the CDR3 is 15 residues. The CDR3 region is CASSFVGRRGYEQYF. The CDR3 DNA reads TGTGCCAGCAGCTTTGTAGGGAGGCGAGGGTACGAGCAGTACTTC.

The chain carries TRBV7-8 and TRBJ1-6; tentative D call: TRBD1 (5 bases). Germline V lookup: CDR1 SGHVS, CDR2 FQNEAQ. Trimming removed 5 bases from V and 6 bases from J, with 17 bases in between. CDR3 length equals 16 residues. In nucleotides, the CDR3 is TGTGCCAGCAGCGGTTACCTTCGGGGGTTTAATTCACCCCTCCACTTT. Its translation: CASSGYLRGFNSPLHF.

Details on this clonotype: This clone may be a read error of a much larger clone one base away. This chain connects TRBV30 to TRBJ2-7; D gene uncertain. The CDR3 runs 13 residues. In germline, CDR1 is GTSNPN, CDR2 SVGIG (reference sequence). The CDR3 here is CARSGSHPYEQYF. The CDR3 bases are TGTGCCCGGAGTGGTTCACATCCCTACGAGCAGTACTTC.

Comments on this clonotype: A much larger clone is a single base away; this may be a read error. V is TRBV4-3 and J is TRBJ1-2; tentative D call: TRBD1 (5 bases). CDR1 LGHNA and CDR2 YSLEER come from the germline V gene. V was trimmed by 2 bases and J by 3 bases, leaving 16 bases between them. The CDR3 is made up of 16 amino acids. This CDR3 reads CASSQTGAGYDYGYTF. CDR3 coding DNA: TGCGCCAGCAGCCAAACCGGGGCAGGTTACGACTATGGCTACACCTTC.

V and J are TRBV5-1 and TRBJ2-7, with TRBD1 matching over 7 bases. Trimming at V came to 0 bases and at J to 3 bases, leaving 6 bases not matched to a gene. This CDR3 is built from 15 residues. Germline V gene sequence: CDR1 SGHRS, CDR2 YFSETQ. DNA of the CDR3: TGCGCCAGCAGCTTGGGTCCAGGGGGTCACTACGAGCAGTACTTC. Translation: CASSLGPGGHYEQYF.